The next 14 T cell receptor beta chains were all read from a single sample in a study of blood T cell repertoires in COVID-19. TCRdb keeps only in-frame clones here, not all; method: immunoSEQ multiplex PCR. The sample shows a few hundred thousand clones, roughly 87% of them seen only once. Sequenced input: PBMCs or T cells enriched from blood (not recorded which). These TCRs come from a woman younger than 30 who had recovered from COVID-19.

V usage is TRBV7-9 and J usage is TRBJ1-4; 9 bases are shared with TRBD1. Per the germline V gene, CDR1 is SEHNR and CDR2 is FQNEAQ (reference sequence). After removal of 5 bases from V and 8 bases from J, the junction contained 6 bases not matched to a gene. The CDR3 covers 14 residues. The CDR3 region is CASSRTGDREKLFF. DNA of the CDR3: TGTGCCAGCAGCCGGACAGGGGACCGGGAAAAACTGTTTTTT.

The chain recombines TRBV20-1 with TRBJ2-2, with D maybe TRBD1 (6 bases). The V gene lost 5 bases and the J gene lost 0 bases, with 19 bases spanning the gap. The CDR3 is made up of 17 amino acids. Germline V gene data show CDR1 as DFQATT and CDR2 as SNEGSKA (reference sequence). CDR3 sequence (DNA): TGCAGTGCTCGTGTGCCGAACAGGGCCGCGAACACCGGGGAGCTGTTTTTT. Protein: CSARVPNRAANTGELFF.

The chain recombines TRBV4-2 with TRBJ1-3; D uncertain. Trimming took 0 bases from V and 8 from J, leaving 11 bases between them. This CDR3 comprises 14 residues. The germline V gene encodes CDR1 LGHNA and CDR2 YNFKEQ. As DNA, the CDR3 is TGTGCCAGCAGCCAAGATTTGAGCGGCTACACCATATATTTT. Translating gives CASSQDLSGYTIYF.

The rearrangement joins TRBV3-1 (or the pseudogene TRBV3-2) to TRBJ1-1, with 8 positions matching TRBD1. This CDR3 region has 15 residues. Germline V CDR1 and CDR2: LGHDT, YNNKEL (reference sequence). Trimming took 4 bases from V and 5 from J; bases not matched to a gene: 9. The CDR3 reads CASSPWTGRVTEAFF. The DNA for the CDR3 is TGTGCCAGCAGCCCATGGACAGGGAGGGTGACTGAAGCTTTCTTT.

This clone was observed once. The chain uses TRBV2 and TRBJ2-3, with D tentatively TRBD2 (6 bases). In germline, CDR1 is SNHLY, CDR2 FYNNEI. The CDR3 loop spans 14 amino acids. Trimming took 8 bases from V and 1 from J, leaving 13 bases between them. As DNA, the CDR3 is TGTGCCAGCTCCCTAGCGACGGGCACAGATACGCAGTATTTT. It specifies CASSLATGTDTQYF.

The chain combines TRBV7-9 with TRBJ2-5; possible D gene TRBD2, 5 bases. Trimming removed 5 bases at V and 7 bases at J, with 17 bases between. Germline CDR1 SEHNR, CDR2 FQNEAQ (reference sequence). This CDR3 contains 14 residues. CDR3 residues: CASSRVAHRGTQYF. CDR3 DNA: TGTGCCAGCAGCCGCGTGGCTCACCGGGGGACCCAGTACTTC. Variable domain in full (rest from reference TRBV7-9 and TRBJ2-5): DTGVSQNPRHKITKRGQNVTFRCDPISEHNRLYWYRQTLGQGPEFLTYFQNEAQLEKSRLLSDRFSAERPKGSFSTLEIQRTEQGDSAMYLCASSRVAHRGTQYFGPGTRLLVL.

The CDR3 sequence: CASSHRGGAINEQFF. Here the CDR3 DNA reads TGTGCCAGCAGCCATCGCGGGGGGGCAATCAATGAGCAGTTCTTC. The rearrangement joins TRBV7-2 to TRBJ2-1; 9 bases are shared with TRBD2. CDR1 is SGHTA, CDR2 FQGNSA, per germline. The CDR3 runs 15 residues. The V and J ends lost 5 bases and 6 bases, in that order; junction bases with no gene match: 8.

The rearrangement uses TRBV24-1 and TRBJ2-2; 7 bases align to TRBD2. CDR1 KGHDR and CDR2 SFDVKD come from the germline V gene. The CDR3 sequence is 13 residues long. The V and J ends lost 10 bases and 4 bases, in that order; junction bases with no gene match: 5. For the CDR3, the DNA is TGTGCCACGGGCCGGGAGGTCACCGGGGAGCTGTTTTTT. This codes for CATGREVTGELFF.

This clone has ten or more counts. This chain uses TRBV5-4 with TRBJ1-2; 9 positions agree with TRBD1. The V segment lost 1 base and the J segment 2 bases; nucleotides outside the gene matches: 3. This CDR3 is built from 15 residues. Germline CDR1 is SGHNT and CDR2 is YYREEE (reference sequence). The CDR3 DNA is TGTGCCAGCAGCTTGAGGGGACAGGGAAACTATGGCTACACCTTC. Translated, it gives CASSLRGQGNYGYTF.

The rearrangement joins TRBV14 to TRBJ1-5; D unclear. CDR3 length: 16 residues. Looked up from germline, CDR1 is SGHDN and CDR2 is FVKESK. Trimming took off 1 base at V and 0 bases at J, with 10 bases between the two ends. DNA for the CDR3: TGTGCCAGCAGCCAAGTAACAGTATATAGCAATCAGCCCCAGCATTTT. This encodes CASSQVTVYSNQPQHF.

This chain links TRBV19 with TRBJ2-5; TRBD2 matches 8 bases. V was clipped by 3 bases and J by 4 bases; unmatched bases: 13. This CDR3 has 17 residues. The germline gives CDR1 LNHDA, CDR2 SQIVND (reference sequence). The CDR3 sequence: CASSIRTSKGLAETQYF. DNA of the CDR3: TGTGCCAGTAGTATTCGGACTAGCAAGGGGCTGGCAGAGACCCAGTACTTC.

V is TRBV5-6 and J is TRBJ2-4; D is undetermined. Trimming took off 2 bases at V and 8 bases at J, with 14 bases between the two ends. The CDR3 totals 14 residues. Per germline, CDR1 SGHDT and CDR2 YYEEEE. The CDR3 bases are TGTGCCAGCAGCTTCTCGCAGCCTGGAGACATTCAGTACTTC. Protein: CASSFSQPGDIQYF.

The chain is built from TRBV9 and TRBJ1-1, with D tentatively TRBD1 (6 bases). The CDR3 has 14 amino acids. Trimming shortened V by 7 bases and J by 5 bases, and 18 bases separated the two germline ends. Germline values: CDR1 SGDLS, CDR2 YYNGEE. For the CDR3, the DNA is TGTGCCAGCGGCAGGGGAACTACCTTGACTGAAGCTTTCTTT. Its protein is CASGRGTTLTEAFF.

The V and J genes are TRBV24-1 and TRBJ1-5; no clear D gene. CDR1 KGHDR and CDR2 SFDVKD come from the germline V gene. The CDR3 loop spans 12 amino acids. Between the trimmed V and J ends, which lost 2 bases and 6 bases, there was a span of 4 bases. The CDR3 region is CATSDSGQPQHF. The CDR3 DNA reads as TGTGCCACCAGTGATTCAGGTCAGCCCCAGCATTTT.